Following are 26 T cell receptor beta chains from one sample sequenced in a study of control samples from healthy donors and cancer patients (dated by TCRdb to the early 2020s). The library came from the immunoSEQ multiplex PCR assay. TCRdb re-hosts the immuneACCESS table, in-frame sequences only. Its copies lack some clones; in the studies checked, an unresolved V gene accounts for under half of them, and the cause for the rest is not known. The sample table shows tens of thousands of clones, and around four fifths are seen once. The top ten constitute approximately 20% of the sample. Input material: blood. Receptor source: a man under 40 in good health.

The rearrangement links TRBV10-3 to TRBJ1-2; possible D gene TRBD1, 5 bases. This CDR3 is built from 15 residues. The germline gives CDR1 ENHRY, CDR2 SYGVKD. Trimming shortened V by 11 bases and J by 0 bases, and 19 bases separated the two germline ends. The CDR3 reads CAAGAGPISNYGYTF. CDR3 coding DNA: TGTGCCGCCGGAGCAGGGCCGATCTCTAACTATGGCTACACCTTC.

V gene TRBV30 combines with J gene TRBJ1-6, with D unresolved. The length of the CDR3 is 15 residues. The ends were cut back, 0 bases at V and 7 bases at J, with 13 bases in the middle. Germline lookup yields CDR1 GTSNPN and CDR2 SVGIG (reference sequence). CDR3 protein: CAWSVNLGRNSPLHF. The CDR3 region has the DNA TGTGCCTGGAGTGTTAACCTCGGACGCAATTCACCCCTCCACTTT.

This clone was seen once. The chain is built from TRBV27 and TRBJ2-3; the D gene could be TRBD1 or TRBD2 (5 bases each). This CDR3 is built from 12 residues. The V end lost 5 bases, the J end lost 9 bases, and 12 bases lay between the germline ends. Germline V gene lookup returns CDR1 MNHEY and CDR2 SMNVEV (reference sequence). This CDR3 is CASSGSRETQYF. DNA for the CDR3: TGTGCCAGCAGTGGTAGCAGGGAGACGCAGTATTTT.

The chain uses TRBV27 and TRBJ1-2; tentative D call: TRBD1 (6 bases). V gave up 3 bases and J gave up 8 bases, with 16 bases separating them. Germline CDR1 and CDR2: MNHEY and SMNVEV (reference sequence). This CDR3 comprises 14 residues. CDR3 amino acids: CASSFRGFGGGYTF. The CDR3 DNA is TGTGCCAGCAGTTTTAGGGGGTTCGGAGGGGGCTACACCTTC.

V gene TRBV24-1 combines with J gene TRBJ2-3; either TRBD1 or TRBD2 may supply D (5 bases each). Per the germline V gene, CDR1 is KGHDR and CDR2 is SFDVKD. Trimming removed 7 bases from V and 2 bases from J, with 15 bases in between. The CDR3 length is 15 residues. The CDR3 DNA reads TGTGCCACCAGGGGGCTCGGGGCGGACACAGATACGCAGTATTTT. Its protein is CATRGLGADTDTQYF.

This clone occurred once. This rearrangement joins TRBV28 to TRBJ1-1; D unclear. This CDR3 region has 12 residues. Germline-derived CDR1 and CDR2 are MDHEN and SYDVKM. The V end lost 6 bases, the J end lost 5 bases, and 10 bases lay between the germline ends. This CDR3 is CASSLGNTEAFF. As DNA, the CDR3 is TGTGCCAGCAGCCTGGGGAATACTGAAGCTTTCTTT. The full variable domain, its missing parts supplied by reference TRBV28 and TRBJ1-1, is DVKVTQSSRYLVKRTGEKVFLECVQDMDHENMFWYRQDPGLGLRLIYFSYDVKMKEKGDIPEGYSVSREKKERFSLILESASTNQTSMYLCASSLGNTEAFFGQGTRLTVV.

The V call is TRBV6-6, the J call TRBJ1-6, with D maybe TRBD1 (6 bases). The CDR3 has 17 residues. V was trimmed by 5 bases and J by 0 bases, leaving 14 bases between them. The germline V gene encodes CDR1 MNHNY and CDR2 SVGAGI (reference sequence). The CDR3 nucleotides read TGTGCCAGCAGTCCCACAGGGTTCTCCTCCTATAATTCACCCCTCCACTTT. Protein product: CASSPTGFSSYNSPLHF.

The rearrangement joins TRBV28 to TRBJ2-5, with 7 positions matching TRBD1. This CDR3 comprises 13 residues. Germline V gives CDR1 MDHEN, CDR2 SYDVKM. J lost 7 bases, V lost 7 bases, and 9 bases had no gene match. The CDR3: CASTYRGQGTQYF. The CDR3 DNA follows: TGTGCCAGCACCTACAGGGGTCAGGGGACCCAGTACTTC.

This chain joins TRBV27 and TRBJ1-5; D remains unclear. The CDR3 length is 13 residues. Trimming stripped 1 base from V and 5 bases from J, with 6 bases between. In germline, CDR1 is MNHEY, CDR2 SMNVEV (reference sequence). Written as DNA, the CDR3 is TGTGCCAGCAGTTTATTGAGAGATCAGCCCCAGCATTTT. Its protein product is CASSLLRDQPQHF.

In its sample, this clone was seen once. The V gene is TRBV5-4, the J gene TRBJ1-1; D is undetermined. This CDR3 comprises 15 residues. Deletions cut 1 base from V and 8 bases from J, with 18 bases between. The germline CDR1 and CDR2 sequences are SGHNT and YYREEE (reference sequence). CDR3 protein: CASSLLGVGFSEAFF. CDR3 coding DNA: TGTGCCAGCAGCTTGTTGGGTGTCGGGTTTTCCGAAGCTTTCTTT.

The rearrangement joins TRBV7-9 to TRBJ1-2, with TRBD1 matching over 7 bases. The J segment lost 0 bases and the V segment lost 1 base, leaving 8 bases of the junction unmatched. Germline CDR1 reads SEHNR; CDR2 reads FQNEAQ (reference sequence). This CDR3 region has 17 residues. In DNA, the CDR3 is TGTGCCAGCAGCTTAGTTACCGGGACAGCCGCTAACTATGGCTACACCTTC. This sequence encodes CASSLVTGTAANYGYTF.

Notes on this clone: A read error may account for a junction end that differs from germline. The CDR3 sequence: CASSPSSSNEQFF. For the CDR3, the DNA is TGTGCCAGCTCCCCTAGCTCCTCCAATGAGCAGTTCTTC. This rearrangement joins TRBV18 to TRBJ2-1, with a tentative D call TRBD2 (5 bases). CDR1 is KGHSH and CDR2 is LQKENI in the germline V gene. The CDR3 totals 13 residues.

This chain links TRBV2 with TRBJ1-5, with no clear D. V dropped 4 bases and J dropped 0 bases, with 16 bases sitting between them. The CDR3 consists of 17 residues. In germline, CDR1 is SNHLY, CDR2 FYNNEI. CDR3 amino acids: CASSVSPVSVSNQPQHF. The CDR3 region has the DNA TGTGCCAGCAGTGTTAGTCCGGTATCAGTTAGCAATCAGCCCCAGCATTTT.

V usage is TRBV28 and J usage is TRBJ2-6; D is possibly TRBD1 (7 bases). The CDR3 runs to 18 residues. V lost 5 bases and J 0 bases, leaving 17 bases between the germline ends. Germline CDR1 and CDR2: MDHEN and SYDVKM. The CDR3 DNA sequence: TGTGCCAGCAGTCACGGGGGACAGTCAAACTCTGGGGCCAACGTCCTGACTTTC. Translation gives CASSHGGQSNSGANVLTF.

In DNA, the CDR3 is TGTGCCAGCAGTTCCCTCCCGGACAGTTACAAAAACATTCAGTACTTC. Amino acid sequence: CASSSLPDSYKNIQYF. The chain uses TRBV28 and TRBJ2-4; TRBD1 might be the D (6 bases). This CDR3 has 16 amino acids. V lost 4 bases to trimming and J lost 3 bases, with 16 bases between them. From germline, CDR1 is MDHEN and CDR2 SYDVKM.

The V gene is TRBV7-9, the J gene TRBJ2-5; D unresolved. Trimming took off 5 bases at V and 9 bases at J, with 16 bases between the two ends. This CDR3 contains 13 residues. The germline gives CDR1 SEHNR, CDR2 FQNEAQ (reference sequence). The CDR3 coding sequence is TGTGCCAGCAGCCCCCGGGCCCGTGGCTCCCAGTACTTC. Translating it yields CASSPRARGSQYF.

This chain joins TRBV7-9 and TRBJ2-1; TRBD1 aligns across 8 bases. Germline-derived CDR1 and CDR2 are SEHNR and FQNEAQ (reference sequence). CDR3 length: 16 residues. The junction had 13 bases not matched to a gene; V was cut back by 5 bases and J by 7 bases. The CDR3: CASSDPRGLRSNEQFF. The CDR3 nucleotides are TGTGCCAGCAGCGACCCCAGGGGGCTCCGGTCTAATGAGCAGTTCTTC.

The chain is built from TRBV6-5 and TRBJ2-5; D is tentatively TRBD1 or TRBD2 (5 bases each). Per the germline V gene, CDR1 is MNHEY and CDR2 is SVGAGI. Trimming removed 6 bases from V and 5 bases from J, with 19 bases in between. The CDR3 has 15 residues. CDR3 sequence (DNA): TGTGCCAGCAGGGACTCGGGGCGGTGGGATGAGACCCAGTACTTC. Amino acids: CASRDSGRWDETQYF.

This chain connects TRBV6-5 to TRBJ1-2; 11 positions match TRBD1. The CDR3 totals 16 residues. V was pared by 4 bases and J by 1 base, with 5 bases of the junction left unmatched. CDR1 is MNHEY and CDR2 is SVGAGI in the germline V gene. CDR3 nucleotides: TGTGCCAGCAGTTTGGACAGGGGGCGGATTAACTATGGCTACACCTTC. Its translation is CASSLDRGRINYGYTF.

This chain connects TRBV15 to TRBJ1-6; no clear D. Trimming pared 1 base from V and 11 bases from J, leaving 6 bases between. This CDR3 has 12 residues. In germline, CDR1 is LNHNV, CDR2 YYDKDF (reference sequence). CDR3 DNA sequence: TGTGCCACCAGCAGAGTGGGGACACCCCTCCACTTT. Translation: CATSRVGTPLHF.

The chain recombines TRBV5-6 with TRBJ1-3; D ambiguous. Between the trimmed V and J ends, which lost 5 bases and 7 bases, there was a span of 19 bases. The CDR3 totals 15 residues. The germline gives CDR1 SGHDT, CDR2 YYEEEE. The CDR3 here is CASSPPGLRRNTIYF. CDR3 sequence (DNA): TGTGCCAGCAGTCCACCGGGTCTCCGGAGGAACACCATATATTTT.

This chain uses TRBV9 with TRBJ2-1; D may be TRBD1 or TRBD2 (6 bases each). The CDR3 consists of 16 residues. Germline V gene sequence: CDR1 SGDLS, CDR2 YYNGEE. The germline V and J ends were trimmed by 0 bases and 8 bases, with 18 bases remaining between them. The DNA for the CDR3 is TGTGCCAGCAGCGTAGAGGGGGGCGGGAAATACGATGAGCAGTTCTTC. It yields the protein CASSVEGGGKYDEQFF.

In DNA form, the CDR3 reads TGTGCCTGGAGTGTCAGGGGTAGGTCCTACGAGCAGTACTTC. Its protein product is CAWSVRGRSYEQYF. The chain carries TRBV30 and TRBJ2-7; possible D gene TRBD1, 6 bases. Trimming removed 0 bases at V and 1 base at J, with 10 bases between. The CDR3 has 14 amino acids. Germline V gene lookup returns CDR1 GTSNPN and CDR2 SVGIG (reference sequence). Combining the CDR3 with reference TRBV30 and TRBJ2-7 gives the whole variable domain SQTIHQWPATLVQPVGSPLSLECTVEGTSNPNLYWYRQAAGRGLQLLFYSVGIGQISSEVPQNLSASRPQDRQFILSSKKLLLSDSGFYLCAWSVRGRSYEQYFGPGTRLTVT.

The chain has TRBV28 and TRBJ2-7; TRBD1 matches 9 bases. Per the germline V gene, CDR1 is MDHEN and CDR2 is SYDVKM. The CDR3 loop spans 15 amino acids. With V trimmed by 6 bases and J by 3 bases, 9 bases remained unmatched. In DNA form, the CDR3 reads TGTGCCAGCAGCCTGATCGGGACAGGGATCTACGAGCAGTACTTC. This translates into CASSLIGTGIYEQYF. Variable domain in full (rest from reference TRBV28 and TRBJ2-7): DVKVTQSSRYLVKRTGEKVFLECVQDMDHENMFWYRQDPGLGLRLIYFSYDVKMKEKGDIPEGYSVSREKKERFSLILESASTNQTSMYLCASSLIGTGIYEQYFGPGTRLTVT.

This clone was counted between two and nine times. The J gene is TRBJ1-1, the V gene TRBV4-2; the D is unclear. Germline CDR1 reads LGHNA; CDR2 reads YNFKEQ. The CDR3 consists of 14 residues. Trimming left V 4 bases short and J 1 base short, with 10 bases between. The CDR3 region has the DNA TGTGCCAGCAGCCTCTTCGAAGGGAACACTGAAGCTTTCTTT. Translating gives CASSLFEGNTEAFF.

The chain carries TRBV6-6 and TRBJ1-3; no firm D call. V was shortened by 7 bases and J by 4 bases, with 17 bases between the two germline ends. The germline gives CDR1 MNHNY, CDR2 SVGAGI (reference sequence). The CDR3 has 15 residues. The CDR3 region is CASTLSSLSGNTIYF. The CDR3 bases are TGTGCCAGCACCCTCTCGTCTCTCTCAGGAAACACCATATATTTT.